Below are 24 T cell receptor beta chains sequenced from a single sample in a study of blood T cell repertoires in COVID-19. Profiling relied on immunoSEQ multiplex PCR, and the TCRdb table lists in-frame clones only, not all of them. Found here are some 250,000 clones, 75% to 90% of them singletons; the top ten hold 8.8%. The sequenced sample consisted of PBMCs or T cells enriched from blood (not recorded which). These receptors all stem from a middle-aged man who had recovered from COVID-19.

The chain carries TRBV3-1 (or the pseudogene TRBV3-2) and TRBJ2-3, with 10 bases that match TRBD2. With 2 bases clipped from V and 4 bases from J, the junction kept 21 bases outside the gene matches. CDR1 LGHDT and CDR2 YNNKEL come from the germline V gene (reference sequence). CDR3 length: 21 residues. For the CDR3, the DNA is TGTGCCAGCAGCCAACGGGTGAGGACTAGCGGACTTACCCACCGTGCAGATACGCAGTATTTT. Its protein product is CASSQRVRTSGLTHRADTQYF.

In its sample, this clone was seen a few times. The chain has TRBV27 and TRBJ1-1, with no clear D. The germline gives CDR1 MNHEY, CDR2 SMNVEV (reference sequence). V gave up 4 bases and J gave up 1 base, with 16 bases separating them. This CDR3 spans 16 amino acids. Here the CDR3 DNA reads TGTGCCAGCAGTTCCAACTTGGGAGGAGGGAACACTGAAGCTTTCTTT. It encodes CASSSNLGGGNTEAFF.

CDR3 coding DNA: TGTGCCAGTAGTGTCCTTGGGGGGGCGCGGTATGGCTACACCTTC. Translated: CASSVLGGARYGYTF. The chain combines TRBV19 with TRBJ1-2; perhaps TRBD1 as D (6 bases). Deletions cut 5 bases from V and 5 bases from J, with 18 bases between. The CDR3 covers 15 residues. Germline values: CDR1 LNHDA, CDR2 SQIVND (reference sequence).

This clone was seen once. This chain uses TRBV10-3 with TRBJ2-3, with TRBD2 matching over 7 bases. Germline-derived CDR1 and CDR2 are ENHRY and SYGVKD. The trim removed 0 bases at V and 2 bases at J, leaving 8 bases unmatched. This CDR3 has 17 amino acids. In DNA, the CDR3 is TGTGCCATCAGTGAGTCGCCTAGCGGAGGACACACAGATACGCAGTATTTT. It translates to CAISESPSGGHTDTQYF.

The chain combines TRBV12-5 with TRBJ1-2; D might be TRBD1 (5 bases). The CDR3 has 14 amino acids. Germline CDR1 is LGHNT and CDR2 is FRNRAP. Trimming took 1 base from V and 9 from J, leaving 15 bases between them. The CDR3 DNA reads TGTGCTAGTGGTTTGGAGAGTAGGGGTTGGAGCTACACCTTC. Amino acids: CASGLESRGWSYTF.

The chain uses TRBV6-1 and TRBJ2-7; unclear D gene. The CDR3 contains 13 residues. The V and J ends lost 3 bases and 2 bases respectively, with 8 bases between them. Germline CDR1 reads MNHNS; CDR2 reads SASEGT. The DNA for the CDR3 is TGTGCCAGCAGTGAGTACAAGACCTACGAGCAGTACTTC. This sequence encodes CASSEYKTYEQYF.

V is TRBV13 and J is TRBJ2-3, with TRBD1 matching over 8 bases. V lost 5 bases and J lost 0; bases outside the gene matches: 4. This CDR3 spans 15 amino acids. The germline CDR1 and CDR2 sequences are PRHDT and FYEKMQ (reference sequence). In nucleotides, the CDR3 is TGTGCCAGCAGCCGCGGACAGGGAAGCACAGATACGCAGTATTTT. Translated: CASSRGQGSTDTQYF.

This clone was seen ten or more times. The CDR3 spells CASSQASFSSYEQYF. CDR3 sequence (DNA): TGCGCCAGCAGCCAGGCTTCCTTCAGCTCCTACGAGCAGTACTTC. The chain joins TRBV4-1 to TRBJ2-7; D not resolved. This CDR3 has 15 amino acids. The V gene's germline CDR1 is MGHRA and CDR2 YSYEKL. V gave up 3 bases and J gave up 0 bases, with 12 bases separating them.

The chain carries TRBV19 and TRBJ2-1, with a weak D call TRBD2 (7 bases). CDR1 is LNHDA and CDR2 is SQIVND in the germline V gene (reference sequence). The CDR3 has 15 amino acids. The germline V and J ends were trimmed by 6 bases and 5 bases, with 17 bases remaining between them. The CDR3 loop reads CASSETGTTDNEQFF. CDR3 sequence (DNA): TGTGCCAGTAGCGAAACAGGGACTACCGACAATGAGCAGTTCTTC.

The count of this clone is one. The chain is built from TRBV19 and TRBJ1-3; possible D gene TRBD1, 6 bases. Germline CDR1 is LNHDA and CDR2 is SQIVND (reference sequence). This CDR3 is 17 amino acids long. Trimming took off 0 bases at V and 0 bases at J, with 12 bases between the two ends. The CDR3 is CASSIDGGSGSGNTIYF. CDR3 DNA sequence: TGTGCCAGTAGTATAGATGGGGGCAGCGGCTCTGGAAACACCATATATTTT.

This clone was seen a single time. The chain is built from TRBV2 and TRBJ1-6, with unresolved D. The CDR3 extends over 19 amino acids. V lost 3 bases to trimming and J lost 0 bases, with 18 bases between them. The germline V gene encodes CDR1 SNHLY and CDR2 FYNNEI. In DNA form, the CDR3 reads TGTGCCAGCAGTGAGATAGGGAGTCAGAGGAACTCCTATAATTCACCCCTCCACTTT. Amino acids: CASSEIGSQRNSYNSPLHF.

The chain employs TRBV6-5 and TRBJ2-5, with D unresolved. The germline gives CDR1 MNHEY, CDR2 SVGAGI. The CDR3 length is 10 residues. Trimming removed 3 bases from V and 8 bases from J, with 4 bases in between. The CDR3 here is CASSYGTQYF. The CDR3 DNA is TGTGCCAGCAGTTATGGCACCCAGTACTTC.

The chain uses TRBV9 and TRBJ2-1; maybe TRBD1 (6 bases). Looked up from germline, CDR1 is SGDLS and CDR2 is YYNGEE. There are 15 residues in the CDR3. V lost 0 bases, J lost 4 bases, and 11 bases lay in between. The CDR3 reads CASSVVQGGYNEQFF. In DNA form, the CDR3 reads TGTGCCAGCAGCGTAGTACAGGGTGGGTACAATGAGCAGTTCTTC.

This chain joins TRBV27 and TRBJ2-1, with TRBD2 matching over 10 bases. CDR3 size: 21 residues. CDR1 MNHEY and CDR2 SMNVEV come from the germline V gene (reference sequence). Germline trimming cut 1 base from V and 9 bases from J; bases unmatched to any gene: 24. The CDR3 spells CASSLLSYSGRWADRPGEQFF. For the CDR3, the DNA is TGTGCCAGCAGTTTATTATCCTATAGCGGGAGGTGGGCGGATAGGCCTGGTGAGCAGTTCTTC.

V is TRBV3-1 (or the pseudogene TRBV3-2) and J is TRBJ1-6, with D possibly being TRBD1 (6 bases). The CDR3 sequence is 20 residues long. Trimming left V 1 base short and J 0 bases short, with 19 bases between. Per the germline V gene, CDR1 is LGHDT and CDR2 is YNNKEL (reference sequence). The chain's CDR3 is CASSQGPFIGTSSYNSPLHF. CDR3 nucleotide sequence: TGTGCCAGCAGCCAAGGGCCATTTATAGGGACAAGCTCCTATAATTCACCCCTCCACTTT.

The chain is built from TRBV3-1 (or the pseudogene TRBV3-2) and TRBJ1-5, with 8 nucleotides matching TRBD1. There are 14 residues in the CDR3. Germline CDR1 and CDR2: LGHDT and YNNKEL (reference sequence). V trimming: 6 bases; J trimming: 6 bases; junction bases outside the gene matches: 7. This CDR3 is CASSHNRGGQPQHF. CDR3 sequence (DNA): TGTGCCAGCAGTCATAACAGGGGGGGTCAGCCCCAGCATTTT.

V gene TRBV14 combines with J gene TRBJ1-6; 9 nucleotides match TRBD1. The CDR3 runs to 15 residues. Germline lookup yields CDR1 SGHDN and CDR2 FVKESK. The junction had 9 bases not matched to a gene; V was cut back by 7 bases and J by 8 bases. The chain's CDR3 is CASTIRDRVYSPLHF. The CDR3 DNA reads as TGTGCCAGCACCATCCGGGACAGGGTGTATTCACCCCTCCACTTT.

The chain links TRBV30 to TRBJ1-4; the match to TRBD1 covers 7 bases. The CDR3 is 15 amino acids. Germline CDR1 GTSNPN, CDR2 SVGIG (reference sequence). Trimming cost V 2 bases and J 3 bases; bases outside gene matches: 6. The CDR3 loop reads CAWSPGGQSNEKLFF. The CDR3 DNA sequence: TGTGCCTGGAGTCCCGGGGGACAGTCTAATGAAAAACTGTTTTTT. Drawing the rest from reference TRBV30 and TRBJ1-4, the complete variable domain is SQTIHQWPATLVQPVGSPLSLECTVEGTSNPNLYWYRQAAGRGLQLLFYSVGIGQISSEVPQNLSASRPQDRQFILSSKKLLLSDSGFYLCAWSPGGQSNEKLFFGSGTQLSVL.

The chain combines TRBV27 with TRBJ1-4, with 8 bases lining up with TRBD1. Losses at the gene ends were 6 bases for V and 5 bases for J; bases not matched to a gene: 5. Germline V lookup: CDR1 MNHEY, CDR2 SMNVEV (reference sequence). The CDR3 consists of 14 residues. The CDR3 spells CASRSTGGNEKLFF. The CDR3 region has the DNA TGTGCCAGCAGGTCCACAGGGGGAAATGAAAAACTGTTTTTT. Full variable domain (missing parts from reference TRBV27 and TRBJ1-4): EAQVTQNPRYLITVTGKKLTVTCSQNMNHEYMSWYRQDPGLGLRQIYYSMNVEVTDKGDVPEGYKVSRKEKRNFPLILESPSPNQTSLYFCASRSTGGNEKLFFGSGTQLSVL.

The J gene is TRBJ2-7, the V gene TRBV9, with D unresolved. Germline CDR1 and CDR2: SGDLS and YYNGEE. CDR3 length: 12 amino acids. V was pared by 4 bases and J by 3 bases, with 8 bases between. This chain's CDR3 is CASSQNNYEQYF. The DNA of the CDR3 is TGTGCCAGCAGCCAAAACAACTACGAGCAGTACTTC. Based on the CDR3 plus reference TRBV9 and TRBJ2-7, the full variable domain is DSGVTQTPKHLITATGQRVTLRCSPRSGDLSVYWYQQSLDQGLQFLIQYYNGEERAKGNILERFSAQQFPDLHSELNLSSLELGDSALYFCASSQNNYEQYFGPGTRLTVT.

A single count supports this clone. The rearrangement links TRBV4-1 to TRBJ2-3, with 13 bases that match TRBD2. Germline CDR1 is MGHRA and CDR2 is YSYEKL. The CDR3 runs to 19 residues. V lost 2 bases to trimming and J lost 4 bases; unmatched junction nucleotides: 12. CDR3 bases: TGCGCCAGCAGCCAAAGGACTAGCGGGGGCTTCATTTCACCAGATACGCAGTATTTT. This translates into CASSQRTSGGFISPDTQYF.

V and J are TRBV12-5 and TRBJ2-7; 10 bases agree with TRBD1. CDR1 LGHNT and CDR2 FRNRAP come from the germline V gene. The CDR3 sequence is 15 residues long. With 4 bases clipped from V and 2 bases from J, the junction kept 5 bases outside the gene matches. For the CDR3, the DNA is TGTGCTAGTGGTTCCCCGGGACAGGGGACCTACGAGCAGTACTTC. This translates into CASGSPGQGTYEQYF.

V is TRBV3-1 (or the pseudogene TRBV3-2) and J is TRBJ2-7; D is ambiguous. The CDR3 contains 13 residues. V gave up 0 bases and J gave up 4 bases, with 7 bases separating them. Germline CDR1 and CDR2: LGHDT and YNNKEL (reference sequence). CDR3 DNA: TGTGCCAGCAGCCAAGATCGCGAGTACGAGCAGTACTTC. It translates to CASSQDREYEQYF.

J is TRBJ1-5 and V is TRBV30; 9 nucleotides match TRBD1. Germline CDR1 GTSNPN, CDR2 SVGIG (reference sequence). The CDR3 loop spans 16 amino acids. V shed 2 bases and J 5 bases; nucleotides not matched to a gene: 10. The CDR3 loop reads CAWSQAGQGPYQPQHF. For the CDR3, the DNA is TGTGCCTGGAGTCAAGCGGGACAGGGACCTTATCAGCCCCAGCATTTT.